This T cell receptor beta chain was captured by sequencing in a study of cytomegalovirus exposure and HLA in healthy donors. The PCR had 60 Vbeta and 13 Jbeta primers. Profiling relied on immunoSEQ multiplex PCR, and the TCRdb table lists in-frame clones only, not all of them. The table includes over 100,000 clones, over 60% detected once. V trimming: 1 base; J trimming: 5 bases; junction bases outside the gene matches: 4. CDR3 length: 14 residues. The germline CDR1 and CDR2 sequences are MNHEY and SVGAGI. This clonotype was sampled from a male donor in good health and CMV-seropositive. The chain carries TRBV6-5 and TRBJ1-1; 7 bases are a match to TRBD1. The sample comprised PBMCs. CDR3 bases: TGTGCCAGCAGTTACTTCGGACAGGAGACTGAAGCTTTCTTT. It is translated as CASSYFGQETEAFF.